One and the same sample provided the 7 T cell receptor beta chains below, sequenced in a study of Graves' ophthalmopathy and Graves' hyperthyroidism. The authors amplified TCR beta CDR3 regions from RNA transcripts. The workflow started with a first-round RT-PCR run with HTBI primers and then moved on to a second-round multiplex PCR. From the multiplex PCR reads, TCRdb called clonotypes with MiXCR, one entry per CDR3 protein. This repertoire shows 500,000 to 600,000 distinct CDR3 sequences, less than 40% found once; its top ten account for about 4.6%. Source material: peripheral blood or thyroid tissue (not recorded which). The source is an adult man with Graves' hyperthyroidism.

V gene TRBV2 combines with J gene TRBJ1-5; no reliable D call. This CDR3 has 16 residues. Looked up from germline, CDR1 is SNHLY and CDR2 is FYNNEI. The V gene lost 7 bases and the J gene lost 2 bases, with 18 bases spanning the gap. CDR3 sequence: CASTFVLSSGNQPQHF. The CDR3 nucleotides read TGTGCCAGCACGTTCGTTCTCAGTAGCGGCAATCAGCCCCAGCATTTT. The variable domain in full, with the rest retrieved from reference TRBV2 and TRBJ1-5, is EPEVTQTPSHQVTQMGQEVILRCVPISNHLYFYWYRQILGQKVEFLVSFYNNEISEKSEIFDDQFSVERPDGSNFTLKIRSTKLEDSAMYFCASTFVLSSGNQPQHFGDGTRLSIL.

This chain links TRBV2 with TRBJ2-2; D gene uncertain. Germline lookup yields CDR1 SNHLY and CDR2 FYNNEI. The CDR3 is 15 residues long. V was clipped by 1 base and J by 6 bases, with 12 bases between them. CDR3 sequence reads: CASSEGSVSSGELFF. CDR3 coding DNA: TGTGCCAGCAGTGAAGGGTCGGTCTCATCCGGGGAGCTGTTTTTT.

The count of this clonotype is one. The chain carries TRBV9 and TRBJ2-2; the match to TRBD1 covers 8 bases. The CDR3 has 15 residues. Germline CDR1 and CDR2: SGDLS and YYNGEE. V lost 4 bases to trimming and J lost 2 bases; unmatched junction nucleotides: 4. The CDR3 nucleotides are TGTGCCAGCAGCATGGACAGGGCCAACACCGGGGAGCTGTTTTTT. Translating gives CASSMDRANTGELFF.

This rearrangement joins TRBV20-1 to TRBJ1-1, with TRBD1 matching 9 bases. Germline V gene sequence: CDR1 DFQATT, CDR2 SNEGSKA (reference sequence). Trimming cost V 6 bases and J 0 bases; bases outside gene matches: 8. The CDR3 runs 15 residues. CDR3 bases: TGCAGTGCCAGACAGGGGGGAGGCATGAACACTGAAGCTTTCTTT. Residues: CSARQGGGMNTEAFF.

This clonotype was seen at least ten times. V and J are TRBV7-9 and TRBJ1-2; weak D call: TRBD1 (5 bases). This CDR3 is 16 amino acids long. CDR1 is SEHNR, CDR2 FQNEAQ, per germline (reference sequence). V lost 5 bases and J lost 0, with 16 bases in between. The CDR3 region is CASSPSGTRANYGYTF. CDR3 in DNA: TGTGCCAGCAGCCCGTCCGGGACGAGAGCTAACTATGGCTACACCTTC.

This clonotype was counted only a few times. This rearrangement joins TRBV5-6 to TRBJ1-5, with TRBD1 as a possible D gene (6 bases). V was shortened by 4 bases and J by 4 bases, with 24 bases between the two germline ends. CDR1 is SGHDT, CDR2 YYEEEE, per germline. The CDR3 contains 18 residues. The CDR3 reads CASSLLGGGAGGNQPQHF. DNA for the CDR3: TGTGCCAGCAGCCTGCTTGGTGGGGGGGCCGGGGGAAATCAGCCCCAGCATTTT. Supplemented by reference TRBV5-6 and TRBJ1-5, the full variable domain reads DAGVTQSPTHLIKTRGQQVTLRCSPKSGHDTVSWYQQALGQGPQFIFQYYEEEERQRGNFPDRFSGHQFPNYSSELNVNALLLGDSALYLCASSLLGGGAGGNQPQHFGDGTRLSIL.

The CDR3 nucleotides are TGTGCCAGCAGCTTAATAACTAGCGGGGCGCAATATTTT. This sequence encodes CASSLITSGAQYF. The rearrangement joins TRBV7-2 to TRBJ1-3; TRBD1 might be the D (5 bases). Trimming pared 2 bases from V and 15 bases from J, leaving 17 bases between. The germline CDR1 and CDR2 sequences are SGHTA and FQGNSA. This CDR3 comprises 13 residues.